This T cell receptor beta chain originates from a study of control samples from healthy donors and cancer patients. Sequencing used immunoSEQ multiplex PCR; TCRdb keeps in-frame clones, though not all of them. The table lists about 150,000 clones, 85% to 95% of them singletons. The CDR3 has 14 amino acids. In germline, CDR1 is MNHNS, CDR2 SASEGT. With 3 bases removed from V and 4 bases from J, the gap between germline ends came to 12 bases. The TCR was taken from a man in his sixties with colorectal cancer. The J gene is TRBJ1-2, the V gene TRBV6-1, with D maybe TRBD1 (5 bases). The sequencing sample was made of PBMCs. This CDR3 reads CASSDRQPAYGYTF. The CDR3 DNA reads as TGTGCCAGCAGTGACCGACAGCCCGCCTATGGCTACACCTTC.